This T cell receptor beta chain came from a study of blood T cell repertoires in COVID-19. Germline values: CDR1 MGHRA, CDR2 YSYEKL. Trimming removed 2 bases at V and 10 bases at J, with 15 bases between. The CDR3 has 15 residues. Clones were sequenced by immunoSEQ multiplex PCR, and TCRdb holds only the in-frame ones, with some missing. Counted here are fewer than 350,000 clones, about 86% occurring once; the ten biggest clones make up roughly 2.9%. The sequence was collected from a woman aged 55-69 years with active or convalescent COVID-19. This chain joins TRBV4-1 and TRBJ1-6, with D possibly TRBD1 on 5 matching bases. Sequenced material: peripheral blood. CDR3 sequence reads: CASSQPDSPISPLHF. The CDR3 bases are TGCGCCAGCAGCCAACCCGACAGCCCAATATCACCCCTCCACTTT.